Listed below are T cell receptor beta chains from one sample, sequenced in a study of blood T cell repertoires in COVID-19. Assay: immunoSEQ multiplex PCR; the TCRdb copy retains only in-frame clones and omits some. The data show over 200,000 clones, with roughly 80% seen just once and less than 2% held by the top ten. Sequences were obtained from PBMCs or T cells enriched from blood (not recorded which). These receptor sequences come from a man aged 55-75 years who had recovered from COVID-19. The CDR3 runs from the conserved cysteine through the conserved F or W. Each record gives: clone size, D gene, J gene, V gene, CDR3 length, CDR3 DNA, CDR3 protein. A D gene is named only where the DNA matches it firmly. Clone size is stated in some rows and not others, as once, few, many or a class when expanded.

abundance: once
d_gene: TRBD1
j_gene: TRBJ1-5
v_gene: TRBV12-3/TRBV12-4
len: 12
CDR3nt: TGTGCCAGCAGCCCCACAGGGGGCCCCCAGCATTTT
CDR3aa: CASSPTGGPQHF

abundance: .
d_gene: TRBD1
j_gene: TRBJ2-2
v_gene: TRBV5-4
len: 16
CDR3nt: TGTGCCAGCAGCAGATCCGGGACAGACCTCACCGGGGAGCTGTTTTTT
CDR3aa: CASSRSGTDLTGELFF

abundance: .
d_gene: .
j_gene: TRBJ2-7
v_gene: TRBV7-6
len: 16
CDR3nt: TGTGCCAGCAGCCCCGGCAGGAGGGACAGCTCCTACGAGCAGTACTTC
CDR3aa: CASSPGRRDSSYEQYF

abundance: .
d_gene: .
j_gene: TRBJ1-5
v_gene: TRBV6-5
len: 14
CDR3nt: TGTGCCAGCACCCCCAGGGGCCCTTTTCAGCCCCAGCATTTT
CDR3aa: CASTPRGPFQPQHF

abundance: .
d_gene: TRBD1
j_gene: TRBJ1-1
v_gene: TRBV20-1
len: 14
CDR3nt: TGCAGTGCTAGTGACAGGGGGGCGAACACTGAAGCTTTCTTT
CDR3aa: CSASDRGANTEAFF

abundance: .
d_gene: TRBD1
j_gene: TRBJ2-3
v_gene: TRBV24-1
len: 15
CDR3nt: TGTGCCACCAGTGACAACAGGGGTCTGACAGATACGCAGTATTTT
CDR3aa: CATSDNRGLTDTQYF

abundance: .
d_gene: TRBD1
j_gene: TRBJ2-7
v_gene: TRBV6-5
len: 16
CDR3nt: TGTGCCAGCAGTTCCAGGACTCCAGGGGGCTACGACGAGCAGTACTTC
CDR3aa: CASSSRTPGGYDEQYF

abundance: .
d_gene: .
j_gene: TRBJ1-6
v_gene: TRBV7-2
len: 15
CDR3nt: TGTGCCAGCAGCTTTATGGGCAGCTATAATTCACCCCTCCACTTT
CDR3aa: CASSFMGSYNSPLHF

abundance: .
d_gene: .
j_gene: TRBJ1-2
v_gene: TRBV5-6
len: 13
CDR3nt: TGTGCCAGCAGCTTGAACAGGAACTATGGCTACACCTTC
CDR3aa: CASSLNRNYGYTF

abundance: .
d_gene: TRBD1
j_gene: TRBJ2-7
v_gene: TRBV6-5
len: 14
CDR3nt: TGTGCCAGCAGTTACTCGCAGGGGGTCTACGAGCAGTACTTC
CDR3aa: CASSYSQGVYEQYF

abundance: few
d_gene: TRBD1
j_gene: TRBJ2-2
v_gene: TRBV12-5
len: 14
CDR3nt: TGTGCTAGTGGTAGGACAGGGAGTAACGGGGAGCTGTTTTTT
CDR3aa: CASGRTGSNGELFF

abundance: .
d_gene: .
j_gene: TRBJ1-2
v_gene: TRBV9
len: 15
CDR3nt: TGTGCCAGCAGCGCGGCGGGGGCGGGTAACTATGGCTACACCTTC
CDR3aa: CASSAAGAGNYGYTF

abundance: once
d_gene: TRBD1
j_gene: TRBJ1-4
v_gene: TRBV5-1
len: 16
CDR3nt: TGCGCCAGCAGCCTATCCGGGACAGGGGATAATGAAAAACTGTTTTTT
CDR3aa: CASSLSGTGDNEKLFF

abundance: .
d_gene: TRBD2
j_gene: TRBJ2-1
v_gene: TRBV29-1
len: 15
CDR3nt: TGCAGCGTGGATAGCGGGGGGGCTGGGTACAATGAGCAGTTCTTC
CDR3aa: CSVDSGGAGYNEQFF

abundance: .
d_gene: TRBD2
j_gene: TRBJ2-7
v_gene: TRBV6-5
len: 13
CDR3nt: TGTGCCACCAAGCGGGGGAGCTCCTACGAGCAGTACTTC
CDR3aa: CATKRGSSYEQYF

abundance: .
d_gene: TRBD2
j_gene: TRBJ2-3
v_gene: TRBV3-1/TRBV3-2
len: 16
CDR3nt: TGTGCCAGCAGCCAAAACAGCGGGGGTAGCACAGATACGCAGTATTTT
CDR3aa: CASSQNSGGSTDTQYF

abundance: .
d_gene: .
j_gene: TRBJ2-3
v_gene: TRBV5-1
len: 16
CDR3nt: TGCGCCAGCAGCTTGGTGAGTGGGGGGGCCGCAGATACGCAGTATTTT
CDR3aa: CASSLVSGGAADTQYF

abundance: .
d_gene: TRBD1
j_gene: TRBJ1-2
v_gene: TRBV27
len: 13
CDR3nt: TGTGCCAGCAGTCCCAGGGGGGTGAATGGCTACACCTTC
CDR3aa: CASSPRGVNGYTF

abundance: .
d_gene: TRBD2
j_gene: TRBJ2-6
v_gene: TRBV7-9
len: 16
CDR3nt: TGTGCCAGCAGCGACCCGGGAGGATCGGGGGCCAACGTCCTGACTTTC
CDR3aa: CASSDPGGSGANVLTF

abundance: .
d_gene: .
j_gene: TRBJ2-2
v_gene: TRBV19
len: 18
CDR3nt: TGTGCCAGTAGTATGGTTATGGGGAGATCCGCGAACACCGGGGAGCTGTTTTTT
CDR3aa: CASSMVMGRSANTGELFF

abundance: .
d_gene: .
j_gene: TRBJ2-7
v_gene: TRBV6-2/TRBV6-3
len: 14
CDR3nt: TGTGCCAGCAGTTACTCCGAGTCCTCCTACGAGCAGTACTTC
CDR3aa: CASSYSESSYEQYF

abundance: once
d_gene: .
j_gene: TRBJ1-2
v_gene: TRBV19
len: 14
CDR3nt: TGTGCCAGTAGCCGACAGAAGAATAACTATGGCTACACCTTC
CDR3aa: CASSRQKNNYGYTF

abundance: .
d_gene: .
j_gene: TRBJ2-3
v_gene: TRBV6-5
len: 15
CDR3nt: TGTGCCAGCAGCAACAGGGCCTCTAGCACAGATACGCAGTATTTT
CDR3aa: CASSNRASSTDTQYF

abundance: .
d_gene: .
j_gene: TRBJ2-7
v_gene: TRBV11-3
len: 13
CDR3nt: TGTGCCAGCAGCTTAGACCGAGTCTACGAGCAGTACTTC
CDR3aa: CASSLDRVYEQYF

abundance: .
d_gene: .
j_gene: TRBJ1-6
v_gene: TRBV4-1
len: 16
CDR3nt: TGCGCCAGCAGCCAAGATCGGGGCTCCTATAATTCACCCCTCCACTTT
CDR3aa: CASSQDRGSYNSPLHF

abundance: few
d_gene: TRBD1
j_gene: TRBJ1-2
v_gene: TRBV29-1
len: 14
CDR3nt: TGCAGCGTTGAGCGACAGGGGGAGAACTATGGCTACACCTTC
CDR3aa: CSVERQGENYGYTF

abundance: .
d_gene: .
j_gene: TRBJ1-2
v_gene: TRBV6-5
len: 14
CDR3nt: TGTGCCAGCAGTTCCGGGGATCCTAACTATGGCTACACCTTC
CDR3aa: CASSSGDPNYGYTF

abundance: once
d_gene: .
j_gene: TRBJ1-1
v_gene: TRBV7-9
len: 14
CDR3nt: TGTGCCAGCAGCCGGGATAAGGGTGGCACTGAAGCTTTCTTT
CDR3aa: CASSRDKGGTEAFF

abundance: .
d_gene: TRBD1
j_gene: TRBJ1-1
v_gene: TRBV2
len: 16
CDR3nt: TGTGCCAGCAGTGCCGGACAGGGGGCGGGCGACACTGAAGCTTTCTTT
CDR3aa: CASSAGQGAGDTEAFF

abundance: .
d_gene: .
j_gene: TRBJ2-5
v_gene: TRBV25-1
len: 16
CDR3nt: TGTGCCAGCAGTGAGACTAATATGTTTCACCAAGAGACCCAGTACTTC
CDR3aa: CASSETNMFHQETQYF

abundance: .
d_gene: .
j_gene: TRBJ1-6
v_gene: TRBV19
len: 15
CDR3nt: TGTGCCAGTAGTCCCTGGCGGAGCCCTAATTCACCCCTCCACTTT
CDR3aa: CASSPWRSPNSPLHF

abundance: few
d_gene: .
j_gene: TRBJ2-3
v_gene: TRBV19
len: 13
CDR3nt: TGTGCCAGTAGCCGGGGAGCAACAGATACGCAGTATTTT
CDR3aa: CASSRGATDTQYF

abundance: few
d_gene: .
j_gene: TRBJ2-2
v_gene: TRBV2
len: 14
CDR3nt: TGTGCCAGCAGTCAAAAGGGGTACACCGGGGAGCTGTTTTTT
CDR3aa: CASSQKGYTGELFF

abundance: .
d_gene: .
j_gene: TRBJ2-2
v_gene: TRBV4-2
len: 15
CDR3nt: TGTGCCAGCAGTTCTAGTACAGGAAACACCGGGGAGCTGTTTTTT
CDR3aa: CASSSSTGNTGELFF

abundance: .
d_gene: TRBD1
j_gene: TRBJ2-2
v_gene: TRBV4-3
len: 16
CDR3nt: TGCGCCAGCAGCCAGGGGACAGGGTCAAGCACCGGGGAGCTGTTTTTT
CDR3aa: CASSQGTGSSTGELFF

abundance: .
d_gene: TRBD2
j_gene: TRBJ2-5
v_gene: TRBV11-2
len: 15
CDR3nt: TGTGCCAGCAGCTTGCGAGCGGGGGGCCAAGAGACCCAGTACTTC
CDR3aa: CASSLRAGGQETQYF

abundance: .
d_gene: TRBD1
j_gene: TRBJ2-5
v_gene: TRBV5-6
len: 14
CDR3nt: TGTGCCAGCAGCTGGACGACAGGGATGGAGACCCAGTACTTC
CDR3aa: CASSWTTGMETQYF

abundance: few
d_gene: .
j_gene: TRBJ1-3
v_gene: TRBV6-5
len: 13
CDR3nt: TGTGCCAGCAGCGGGACATTGAAAAACACCATATATTTT
CDR3aa: CASSGTLKNTIYF

abundance: .
d_gene: .
j_gene: TRBJ1-1
v_gene: TRBV9
len: 14
CDR3nt: TGTGCCAGCAGCGTGGGGCAGATGAACACTGAAGCTTTCTTT
CDR3aa: CASSVGQMNTEAFF

abundance: .
d_gene: .
j_gene: TRBJ1-1
v_gene: TRBV7-8
len: 15
CDR3nt: TGTGCCAGCAGCTTAGACACAGGTCGGAACACTGAAGCTTTCTTT
CDR3aa: CASSLDTGRNTEAFF